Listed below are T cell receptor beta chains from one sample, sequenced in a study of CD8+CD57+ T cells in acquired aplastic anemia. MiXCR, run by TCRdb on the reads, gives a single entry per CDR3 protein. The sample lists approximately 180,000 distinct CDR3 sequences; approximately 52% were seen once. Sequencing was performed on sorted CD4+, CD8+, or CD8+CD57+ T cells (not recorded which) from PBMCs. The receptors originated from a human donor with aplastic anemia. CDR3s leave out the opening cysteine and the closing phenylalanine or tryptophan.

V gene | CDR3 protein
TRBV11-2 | ASSLGPLLRGNTEAF
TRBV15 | ATSSRLGGSTDTQY
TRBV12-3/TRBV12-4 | ASSATTGGGNTIY
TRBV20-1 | SASRGLQSPLH
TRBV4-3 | ASSQAQGYEQY
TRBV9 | ASSVGEETQY
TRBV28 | ASSFGSYNEQF
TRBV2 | ASRRVETQY
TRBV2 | ASSPDIEGHEQY
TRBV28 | ASSLGDTFNQPQH
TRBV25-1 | ASSEFRGANEKLF
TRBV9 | ASSVGSNEQY
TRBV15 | ATSSLVGFSTEAF
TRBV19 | SSRLTGGADTQY
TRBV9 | ASSVGVGPTDTQY
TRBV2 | ASSGRGINTYEQY
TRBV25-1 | ASSELGQYTDTQY
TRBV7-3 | ASSRQGPNTGELF
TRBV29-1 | SVLKSAGVEQY
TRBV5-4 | ASSLMGGGNTIY
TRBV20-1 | SADSGTGLYEQY
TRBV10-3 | AIGEESPLH
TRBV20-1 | SARGQGGYT
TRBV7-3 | ASSLDGGYT
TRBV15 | ATSRHIQGLDSNEQY
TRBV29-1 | SVEKGDSPYEQY
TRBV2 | ASQDRAGANVLT
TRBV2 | ASSETGMGTGELF
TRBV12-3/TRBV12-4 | ASSLAPTGVMNTEAF
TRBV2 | ASRDLRQNTEAF
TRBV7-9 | ASSLVGGLNTEAF
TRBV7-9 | ASSPGVEQF
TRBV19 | ASSTGQGLGEQY
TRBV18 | ASSPHDLTSTDTQY